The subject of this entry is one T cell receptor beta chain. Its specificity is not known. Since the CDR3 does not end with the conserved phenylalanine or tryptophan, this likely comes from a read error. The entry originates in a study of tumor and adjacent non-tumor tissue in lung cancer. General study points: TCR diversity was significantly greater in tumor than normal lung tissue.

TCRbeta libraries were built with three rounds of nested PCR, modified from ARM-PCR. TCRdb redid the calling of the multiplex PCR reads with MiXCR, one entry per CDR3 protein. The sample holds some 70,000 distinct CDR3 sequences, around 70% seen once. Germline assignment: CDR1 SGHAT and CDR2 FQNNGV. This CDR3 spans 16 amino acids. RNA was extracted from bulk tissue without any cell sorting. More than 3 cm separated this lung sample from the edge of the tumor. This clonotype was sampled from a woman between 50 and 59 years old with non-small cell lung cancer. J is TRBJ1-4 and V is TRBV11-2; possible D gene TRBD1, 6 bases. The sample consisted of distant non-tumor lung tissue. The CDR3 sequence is CVSSLTRDTGGRKLFC. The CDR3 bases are TGTGTCAGCAGCTTAACCCGGGACACTGGGGGGAGGAAACTGTTTTGT.